The present entry profiles one TCR beta chain with its context. What it binds is not known. The record originates from a study of PD-1 blockade in classical Hodgkin lymphoma. Indicated time point: newly diagnosed, previously untreated cHL patient sample. Study-wide results and caveats: Prior therapy or disease activity may underlie the repertoire differences, whose causes remain undefined. Healthy donors were reported to have higher baseline TCR diversity than newly diagnosed patients.

Sequenced by immunoSEQ multiplex PCR; TCRdb stores in-frame clones only, minus some. There are around 30,000 clones in the sample; approximately 90% occur only once, and about 4% lies in the top ten. The receptor was derived from a human donor with classical Hodgkin lymphoma. The material sequenced was peripheral blood mononuclear cells (PBMCs).

CDR3 bases: TGTGCCAGCAGCTTTACAGGGGGCATGAACACTGAAGCTTTCTTT. Amino acids: CASSFTGGMNTEAFF. The gene calls are TRBV9 and TRBJ1-1; 9 nucleotides match TRBD1. The CDR3 has 15 residues. Unmatched junction bases numbered 4, after V lost 4 bases and J lost 0 bases. Germline CDR1 SGDLS, CDR2 YYNGEE.